This T cell receptor (beta chain) was found in a study of shared clonotypes between healthy human individuals (dated by TCRdb to 2019 to 2021). In terms of the full investigation: Three men and a couple of women, aged 18 to 49 years, made up the cohort. For each donor, CD4 naive and CD4 memory were each run on three plates, CD8 naive on two plates, and CD8 memory on one plate. To estimate repertoire size and how much clonotype sharing occurs between individuals, the study deeply sequenced the blood TCR repertoires of five or six healthy adults. To increase sequencing depth and limit assay-specific biases, different laboratories used diverse techniques to prepare libraries and sequence TCR repertoires. Each donor's leukapheresis produced roughly between roughly 0.85 and 9.5 billion PBMCs.

Broader findings and caveats from the paper: Sampling was restricted to blood, and TCR repertoires in tissue are likely to differ from TCR repertoires in blood. Even with the large sequencing depth, rarefaction of the sorted-subset datasets indicated that sequencing was incomplete. Estimated clonotype richness was generally larger for naive than for memory subsets. Because the study included a small number of donors, the genetic and exposure-history diversity represented was limited. Across a few donors, approximately 5% of naive CD4, 3% to 3.5% of naive CD8, about 2.3% of memory CD4, and approximately 0.4% of memory CD8 clonotypes were shared. Compared with non-shared clonotypes, the clonotypes found in all four sorted-subset donors had higher generation probabilities. Based on pairwise subsampling, the degree of clonotype sharing among donors was expected to be affected by sequencing depth.

With regard to this clone: Its antigen is not yet known. Base qualities are not at hand, and no much larger clone is one base apart.

The donors were healthy, HIV-negative adults with no recently reported acute infections or vaccinations. Every donor was a Caucasian adult residing in Nashville, Tennessee, USA. CD4+ T cells were enriched by magnetic negative selection, after which naive cells were positively selected on CD45RA and the negative fraction was taken as the memory subset. Blood was collected by leukapheresis, and PBMCs were isolated by Ficoll-Histopaque density gradient centrifugation and then cryopreserved in liquid nitrogen vapor phase. Analytical flow cytometry was used to check the purity and quantity of every magnetically sorted T cell population. Genomic DNA was isolated from each sorted fraction and quantified by UV absorbance on a Nanodrop 2000c. Using the deep immunoSEQ assay, TCR CDR3 regions were amplified from genomic DNA by multiplex PCR. Extracted genomic DNA from each cell subset was distributed evenly across all wells of several immunoSEQ 96-well plates, and each plate was treated as a replicate. For sorted subsets, approximately 200 ng of genomic DNA, equivalent to some 30,000 T cell genomes, went into each replicate PCR. Purified libraries were quantified with a Qubit 3.0 fluorometer, sized on a Bioanalyzer 2100, and re-quantified with the KAPA Library Quantification kit. Each immunoSEQ 96-well plate was sequenced on its own single-read 150-cycle Illumina NextSeq 550 flow cell. The paper's processing steps were these. Because the immunoSEQ output held only junctional sequences and lacked quality scores, the filtering could not match the filtering applied to full-length reads. Sequences were annotated with PyIR, a Python wrapper for IgBLAST v1.9, using IMGT germline references to assign V/J genes and CDR3. Reads were filtered out if the reads had weak V/J assignments (E-value above 1e-6), no CDR3, stop codons, out-of-frame junctions, or ambiguous translated residues. V3J clonotypes were defined by identical inferred V gene, J gene, and CDR3 amino acid sequence. Percentage overlap between repertoires was computed as shared unique clonotypes divided by the size of the smaller repertoire. RTK rarefaction, the Chao1 estimator, and Recon v2.1 estimates of unobserved clonotypes were used to assess repertoire richness. Generation probabilities were computed with OLGA for all TCRbeta clonotypes obtained by the gDNA method from a handful of donors. TCRdb re-hosts the immuneACCESS table, in-frame sequences only. Its copies lack some clones; in the studies checked, an unresolved V gene accounts for under half of them, and the cause for the rest is not known. From that table come the V and J calls and clone size; the DNA was used to work out D and trimming. Present in this sample are 330,000 or so clones, around four fifths of which were seen just once. Clones ranked in the top ten supply about 10% of the sample.

The CDR3 goes from the cysteine to the phenylalanine over 17 residues. Of all the DNA, just the CDR3 is kept, 51 bases in frame from base 1. This clonotype was obtained from a man aged 25-45 years in good health. The sequence links TRBV21-1 to TRBJ2-1; the D call of TRBD2 is as the table states it, not checked on the DNA. TRBV21-1 is noted as a pseudogene. Specimen: memory CD4+ T cells sorted from blood. What the cell subset or site label conveys for this sample: CD45RA-negative fraction. CDR3 region: CASSKEVSLSSYNEQFF. The DNA sequence is as follows: TGTGCCAGCAGCAAAGAAGTGAGTTTGAGCTCCTACAATGAGCAGTTCTTC.